The rows below give T cell receptor beta chains drawn from one sample of a study of shared clonotypes between healthy human individuals. Repertoires were generated with immunoSEQ multiplex PCR, while TCRdb's copy carries only in-frame clones and drops some. The sample includes 2 million to 3 million clones, over 85% of them seen just once. Source material: naive CD4+ T cells from PBMCs. These receptors were collected from a man aged 18 to 29 in good health. Some clones in this sample may be carry-over from other donors' samples. CDR3s include the opening cysteine and the closing phenylalanine or tryptophan. D genes are given only for firm matches. Clone size is shown for a subset of rows, as once, few, many or a class of expanded clone.

d_gene	j_gene	v_gene	abundance	CDR3nt	CDR3aa
-	TRBJ1-1	TRBV30	once	TGTGCCTGGGCGACTCTATTTGGCACTGAAGCTTTCTTT	CAWATLFGTEAFF
-	TRBJ2-5	TRBV30	-	TGTGCCTGGAGTGTTCCAGGGAAGAGGCGTGAGACCCAGTACTTC	CAWSVPGKRRETQYF
TRBD1	TRBJ2-7	TRBV19	-	TGTGCCAGTAGTGGGGGGACAGGGCTCAACGAGCAGTACTTC	CASSGGTGLNEQYF
TRBD2	TRBJ2-7	TRBV18	-	TGTGCCAGCTCACCATCGGGAGGGTTGTACGAGCAGTACTTC	CASSPSGGLYEQYF
-	TRBJ1-3	TRBV5-6	-	TGTGCCAGCAGGTCGGGGCTTACTGGAAACACCATATATTTT	CASRSGLTGNTIYF
-	TRBJ2-1	TRBV4-1	-	TGCGCCAGCAGCCAAGGGCCCCTCTCCTACAATGAGCAGTTCTTC	CASSQGPLSYNEQFF
TRBD1	TRBJ1-5	TRBV30	-	TGTGCCTGGGGAAAACAGGGGAATCAGCCCCAGCATTTT	CAWGKQGNQPQHF
-	TRBJ1-1	TRBV28	-	TGTGCCAGCAGTTTGCTAATCCCCGGGGGGGACACTGAAGCTTTCTTT	CASSLLIPGGDTEAFF
-	TRBJ1-1	TRBV7-3	once	TGTGCCAGCAGCAACGATAGGGGGGGTGAAGCTTTCTTT	CASSNDRGGEAFF
TRBD1	TRBJ1-1	TRBV14	-	TGTGCCAGCAGCCAAACAGGGGCCAACACTGAAGCTTTCTTT	CASSQTGANTEAFF
TRBD2	TRBJ2-1	TRBV5-6	-	TGTGCCAGCAGCAGGGGACTAGCGGGAGGCTCATACAATGAGCAGTTCTTC	CASSRGLAGGSYNEQFF
TRBD2	TRBJ2-3	TRBV19	-	TGTGCCAGTAGTAATCTAGCGGGAATAGGGGATACGCAGTATTTT	CASSNLAGIGDTQYF
-	TRBJ2-5	TRBV5-1	-	TGCGCCAGTTTCAGACAGGACCAAGAGACCCAGTACTTC	CASFRQDQETQYF
-	TRBJ1-1	TRBV5-1	-	TGCGCCAGCAGCTTGGTATTGAGTGCTGAAGCTTTCTTT	CASSLVLSAEAFF
-	TRBJ1-5	TRBV19	-	TGTGCCAGTAGTTATCTAGGAACTGGGAATCAGCCCCAGCATTTT	CASSYLGTGNQPQHF
-	TRBJ2-3	TRBV6-6	-	TGTGCCAGCAGCGACAGGTCTAGCACAGATACGCAGTATTTT	CASSDRSSTDTQYF
TRBD1	TRBJ2-1	TRBV5-1	-	TGCGCCAGCACCTACCGGGACAGGTACGGAAATGAGCAGTTCTTC	CASTYRDRYGNEQFF
TRBD2	TRBJ2-3	TRBV5-1	-	TGCGCCAGCAGCCCCGCGGGCGGGAGCGATACGCAGTATTTT	CASSPAGGSDTQYF
-	TRBJ1-2	TRBV7-8	once	TGTGCCAGCAGTCCTCCAAGTGGGTGGACCTCCTTC	CASSPPSGWTSF
TRBD1	TRBJ2-7	TRBV19	-	TGTGCCAGTACCCCTGCGGGACAGGGAATTTACGAGCAGTACTTC	CASTPAGQGIYEQYF
-	TRBJ1-5	TRBV27	-	TGTGCCAGCAGTCCCCTAGGGGGAGGTCATCAGCCCCAGCATTTT	CASSPLGGGHQPQHF
-	TRBJ1-4	TRBV2	-	TGTGCCAGCAGTGAGGAAGCCTTTAATGAAAAACTGTTTTTT	CASSEEAFNEKLFF
-	TRBJ1-1	TRBV27	-	TGTGCCAGCAGGGACTTAGGGATGAACACTGAAGCTTTCTTT	CASRDLGMNTEAFF
TRBD1	TRBJ1-2	TRBV18	-	TGTGCCAGCTCACCAGCTTTGGACAGGGAAGGCTATGGCTACACCTTC	CASSPALDREGYGYTF
TRBD2	TRBJ2-3	TRBV7-3	-	TGTGCCAGCAGCCCAGGCCGCGGGAGGGCCACAGATACGCAGTATTTT	CASSPGRGRATDTQYF
TRBD2	TRBJ2-1	TRBV19	-	TGTGCCAGTAAGGGGACTAGCGCTAGCTCCTACAATGAGCAGTTCTTC	CASKGTSASSYNEQFF
TRBD2	TRBJ2-7	TRBV6-1	-	TGTGCCAGCAGTGGCGGACTAGCGGGAACGTACGAGCAGTACTTC	CASSGGLAGTYEQYF
-	TRBJ1-4	TRBV14	-	TGTGCCAGCAGCCAACTCCGTCGGGGATGGGAAGAAAAACTGTTTTTT	CASSQLRRGWEEKLFF
-	TRBJ1-2	TRBV7-2	-	TGTGCCAGCAGCCCCCTAGCCCCAGGACTCTATGGCTACACCTTC	CASSPLAPGLYGYTF
-	TRBJ2-2	TRBV18	-	TGTGCCAGCTCGGGACTGCCCACCGGGGAGCTGTTTTTT	CASSGLPTGELFF
TRBD1	TRBJ2-2	TRBV19	once	TGTGCCAGTATCAGGGGGCAGGTTGGCGGGGAGCTGTTTTTT	CASIRGQVGGELFF
-	TRBJ2-7	TRBV28	-	TGTGCCAGCAGTTCCGAGGGGGACTTATCCTACGAGCAGTACTTC	CASSSEGDLSYEQYF
TRBD1	TRBJ2-2	TRBV13	-	TGTGCCAGCAGCCGGGGGACAGGGGCAGCCGGGGAGCTGTTTTTT	CASSRGTGAAGELFF
-	TRBJ2-5	TRBV5-8	-	TGTGCCAGCATGTACGTGGGGCCCCCGCTGTACTTC	CASMYVGPPLYF
-	TRBJ1-4	TRBV28	-	TGTGCCAGCAGTTTATTGGGAATCGGCGAAAAACTGTTTTTT	CASSLLGIGEKLFF
TRBD2	TRBJ2-4	TRBV13	once	TGTGCCAGCAGCTTATCATGGCTAGCGGGAAGGTTGCCGTACTTC	CASSLSWLAGRLPYF
-	TRBJ1-4	TRBV15	few	TGTGCCACCAGCAGAGATCAGGGTACGGAAAAACTGTTTTTT	CATSRDQGTEKLFF
TRBD1	TRBJ2-7	TRBV7-9	-	TGTGCCAGCAGCTTGGACAGGGGTTCCTACGAGCAGTACTTC	CASSLDRGSYEQYF
-	TRBJ1-1	TRBV5-1	-	TGCGCCAGCAGCTTGGTTATCCAGCAAATGAACACTGAAGCTTTCTTT	CASSLVIQQMNTEAFF
-	TRBJ2-5	TRBV11-2	-	TGTGCCAGCAGCTCTTACGGGACATCCAATCAAGAGACCCAGTACTTC	CASSSYGTSNQETQYF
-	TRBJ1-2	TRBV5-1	-	TGCGCCAGCAGCGAAAATACAGCTTATGGCTACACCTTC	CASSENTAYGYTF
TRBD2	TRBJ2-5	TRBV5-8	-	TGTGCCAGCAGCCCCCCGGGGACTAACAGCGTAGAGACCCAGTACTTC	CASSPPGTNSVETQYF
TRBD1	TRBJ2-3	TRBV27	-	TGTGCCAGCAGTTTATTAAGACAGGGGGCAGATACGCAGTATTTT	CASSLLRQGADTQYF
-	TRBJ2-1	TRBV6-5	-	TGTGCCAGCAACCGTGCCGGGGTACCCTACAATGAGCAGTTCTTC	CASNRAGVPYNEQFF
TRBD1	TRBJ2-7	TRBV6-5	-	TGTGCCAGCAGAACCACGGGACAGTTTGACGAGCAGTACTTC	CASRTTGQFDEQYF
-	TRBJ2-1	TRBV20-1	few	TGCAGTGCTAGTTCCAATGAGCAGTTCTTC	CSASSNEQFF
TRBD2	TRBJ2-7	TRBV28	-	TGTGCCAGCGGGACTAGCGGGAGAGGCGAGCAGTACTTC	CASGTSGRGEQYF
-	TRBJ2-5	TRBV6-1	-	TGTGCCAGCAGTGATACGACAGTTGTGGAGACCCAGTACTTC	CASSDTTVVETQYF
TRBD1	TRBJ2-7	TRBV19	-	TGTGCCAGTAGGACGAAGGACAGGGTGGCCTACGAGCAGTACTTC	CASRTKDRVAYEQYF
TRBD1	TRBJ2-7	TRBV18	-	TGTGCCAGCTCAGGGACAGGGGGTTCCTACGAGCAGTACTTC	CASSGTGGSYEQYF
-	TRBJ2-3	TRBV28	-	TGTGCCAGCAGTTTCCGCCAGGGAGATACGCAGTATTTT	CASSFRQGDTQYF
-	TRBJ2-1	TRBV28	-	TGTGCCAGCGTGCGGGACCCATCCAAGTGGCAGTTCTTC	CASVRDPSKWQFF
-	TRBJ1-1	TRBV15	-	TGTGCCACCAGCAGAGGGCCGGTGCGATTCAAAGCTTTCTTT	CATSRGPVRFKAFF
-	TRBJ1-6	TRBV5-1	once	TGCGCCAGCAGCTTGACAGGGACGGCTAATTCACCCCTCCACTTT	CASSLTGTANSPLHF
TRBD2	TRBJ2-7	TRBV4-1	-	TGCGCCAGCAGCCGAACGCCATACACACCGGGACTAGCGGATTTTGCCTACGAGCAGTACTTC	CASSRTPYTPGLADFAYEQYF
-	TRBJ2-3	TRBV28	-	TGTGCCACCACGGACAGTCTGTGGGATACGCAGTATTTT	CATTDSLWDTQYF
-	TRBJ1-2	TRBV9	-	TGTGCCAGCAGAGGGCGTCAGGAGGGCTACACCTTC	CASRGRQEGYTF
-	TRBJ2-2	TRBV4-1	-	TGCGCCAGCAGCCAAGTAGGGGGGGGGCGCTTTGGGGAGCTGTTTTTT	CASSQVGGGRFGELFF
-	TRBJ1-2	TRBV29-1	-	TGCAGCGTTGTTTACTCTTCACCTTCGTATGGCTACACCTTC	CSVVYSSPSYGYTF